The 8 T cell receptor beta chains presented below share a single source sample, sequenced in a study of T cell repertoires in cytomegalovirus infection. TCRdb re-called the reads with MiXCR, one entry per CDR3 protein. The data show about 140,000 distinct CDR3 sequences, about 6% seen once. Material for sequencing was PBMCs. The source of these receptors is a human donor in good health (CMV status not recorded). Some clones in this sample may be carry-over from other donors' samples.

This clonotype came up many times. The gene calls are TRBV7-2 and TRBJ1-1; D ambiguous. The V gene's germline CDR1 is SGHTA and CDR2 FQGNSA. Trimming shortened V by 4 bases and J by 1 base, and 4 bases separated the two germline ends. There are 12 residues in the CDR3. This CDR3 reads CASSSWNTEAFF. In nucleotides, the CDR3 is TGTGCCAGCAGCTCGTGGAACACTGAAGCTTTCTTT. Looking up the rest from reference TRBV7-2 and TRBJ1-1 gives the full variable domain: GAGVSQSPSNKVTEKGKDVELRCDPISGHTALYWYRQSLGQGLEFLIYFQGNSAPDKSGLPSDRFSAERTGGSVSTLTIQRTQQEDSAVYLCASSSWNTEAFFGQGTRLTVV.

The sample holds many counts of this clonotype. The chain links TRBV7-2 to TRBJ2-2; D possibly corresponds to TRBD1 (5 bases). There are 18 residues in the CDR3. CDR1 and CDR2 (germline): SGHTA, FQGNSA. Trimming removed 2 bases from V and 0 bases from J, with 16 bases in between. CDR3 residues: CASSLFRGSLTNTGELFF. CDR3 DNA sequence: TGTGCCAGCAGCTTATTTAGGGGCTCGCTCACGAACACCGGGGAGCTGTTTTTT.

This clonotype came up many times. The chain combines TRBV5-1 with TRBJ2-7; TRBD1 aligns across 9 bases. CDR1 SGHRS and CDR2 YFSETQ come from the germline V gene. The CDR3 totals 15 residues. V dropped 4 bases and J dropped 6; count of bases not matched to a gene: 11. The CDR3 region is CASSPLQGARGEQYF. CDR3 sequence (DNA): TGCGCCAGCAGCCCATTACAGGGGGCTCGCGGCGAGCAGTACTTC.

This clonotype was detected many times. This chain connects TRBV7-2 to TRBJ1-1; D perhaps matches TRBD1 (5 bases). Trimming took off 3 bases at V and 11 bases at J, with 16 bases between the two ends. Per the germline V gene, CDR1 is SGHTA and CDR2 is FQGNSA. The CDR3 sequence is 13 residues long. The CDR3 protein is CASSLGRGLGAFF. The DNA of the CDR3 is TGTGCCAGCAGCTTGGGACGGGGACTTGGGGCTTTCTTT.

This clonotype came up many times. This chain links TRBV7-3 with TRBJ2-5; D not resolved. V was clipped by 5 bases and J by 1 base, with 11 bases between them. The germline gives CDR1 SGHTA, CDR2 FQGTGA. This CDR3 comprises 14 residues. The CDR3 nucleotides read TGTGCCAGCAGCCGTTTAGGAGCCCAAGAGACCCAGTACTTC. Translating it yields CASSRLGAQETQYF.

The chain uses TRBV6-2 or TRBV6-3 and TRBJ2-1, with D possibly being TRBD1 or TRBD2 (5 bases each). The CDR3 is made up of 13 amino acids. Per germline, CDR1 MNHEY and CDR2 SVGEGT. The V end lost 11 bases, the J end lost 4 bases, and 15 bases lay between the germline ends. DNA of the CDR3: TGTGCCGGGGGTACAAGGGCATACAATGAGCAGTTCTTC. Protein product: CAGGTRAYNEQFF.

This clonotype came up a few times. The CDR3 sequence is CASSATGGDGELFF. The CDR3, as DNA: TGTGCCAGCAGCGCGACAGGGGGGGACGGGGAGCTGTTTTTT. V usage is TRBV7-3 and J usage is TRBJ2-2; 9 nucleotides line up with TRBD1. The CDR3 length is 14 residues. Germline V gives CDR1 SGHTA, CDR2 FQGTGA. The trim removed 5 bases at V and 7 bases at J, leaving 5 bases unmatched.

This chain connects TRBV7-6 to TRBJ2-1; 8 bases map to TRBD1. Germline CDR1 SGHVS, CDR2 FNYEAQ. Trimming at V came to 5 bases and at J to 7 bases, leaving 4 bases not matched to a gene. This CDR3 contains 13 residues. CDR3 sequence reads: CASSVTGVNEQFF. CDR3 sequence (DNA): TGTGCCAGCAGCGTGACAGGGGTTAATGAGCAGTTCTTC.